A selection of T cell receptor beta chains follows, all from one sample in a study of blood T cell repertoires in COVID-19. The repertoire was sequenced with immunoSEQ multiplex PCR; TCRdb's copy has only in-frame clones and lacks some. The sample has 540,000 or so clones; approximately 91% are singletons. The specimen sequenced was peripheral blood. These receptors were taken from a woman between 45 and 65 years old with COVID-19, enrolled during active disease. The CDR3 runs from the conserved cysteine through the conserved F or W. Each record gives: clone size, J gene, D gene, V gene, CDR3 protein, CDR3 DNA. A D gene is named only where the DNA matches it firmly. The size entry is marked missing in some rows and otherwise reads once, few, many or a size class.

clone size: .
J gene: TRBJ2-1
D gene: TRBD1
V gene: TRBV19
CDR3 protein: CASARGQGSHNEQFF
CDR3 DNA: TGTGCCAGTGCCAGGGGACAGGGGTCCCACAATGAGCAGTTCTTC

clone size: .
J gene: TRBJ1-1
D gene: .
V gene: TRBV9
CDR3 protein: CASSVVQEPSEAFF
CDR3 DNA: TGTGCCAGCAGCGTAGTCCAGGAACCCTCTGAAGCTTTCTTT

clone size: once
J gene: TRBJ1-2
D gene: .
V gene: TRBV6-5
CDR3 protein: CASSPLLANYGYTF
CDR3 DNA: TGTGCCAGCAGTCCACTATTAGCTAACTATGGCTACACCTTC

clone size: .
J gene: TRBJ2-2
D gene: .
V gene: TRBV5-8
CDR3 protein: CASSDRDKPNTGELFF
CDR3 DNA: TGTGCCAGCAGCGATAGAGACAAACCGAACACCGGGGAGCTGTTTTTT

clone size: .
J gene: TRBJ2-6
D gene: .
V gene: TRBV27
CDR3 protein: CASSLVGNSGANVLTF
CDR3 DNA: TGTGCCAGCAGTTTAGTCGGGAACTCTGGGGCCAACGTCCTGACTTTC

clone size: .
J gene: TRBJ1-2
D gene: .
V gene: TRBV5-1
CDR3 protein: CASSLTSQDTGYTF
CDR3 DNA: TGCGCCAGCAGCTTAACCTCTCAGGACACTGGCTACACCTTC

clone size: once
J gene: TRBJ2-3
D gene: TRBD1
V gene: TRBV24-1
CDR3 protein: CATSDHLYRDRGRDTQYF
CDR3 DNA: TGTGCCACCAGTGATCACCTCTATCGGGACAGGGGGCGAGATACGCAGTATTTT

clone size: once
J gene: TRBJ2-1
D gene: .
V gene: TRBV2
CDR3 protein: CARSRENTRNEQFF
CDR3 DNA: TGTGCCAGGAGTAGGGAGAACACAAGGAATGAGCAGTTCTTC

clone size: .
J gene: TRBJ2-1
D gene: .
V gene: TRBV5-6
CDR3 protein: CASSLDLGGNEQFF
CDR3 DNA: TGTGCCAGCAGCCTCGACTTGGGGGGAAATGAGCAGTTCTTC

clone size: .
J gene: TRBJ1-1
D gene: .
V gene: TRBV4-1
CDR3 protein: CASSQVMNTEAFF
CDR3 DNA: TGCGCCAGCAGCCAAGTAATGAACACTGAAGCTTTCTTT

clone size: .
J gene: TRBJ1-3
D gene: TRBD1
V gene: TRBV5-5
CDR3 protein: CASSPEQGARGNTIYF
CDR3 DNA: TGTGCCAGCAGCCCCGAACAGGGGGCGCGGGGAAACACCATATATTTT

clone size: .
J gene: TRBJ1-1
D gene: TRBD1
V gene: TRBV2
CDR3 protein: CASRDRGLAVNTEAFF
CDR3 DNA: TGTGCCAGCAGGGACAGGGGGCTGGCCGTGAACACTGAAGCTTTCTTT

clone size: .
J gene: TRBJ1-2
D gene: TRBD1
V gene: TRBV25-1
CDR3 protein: CASSEGTVFNYGYTF
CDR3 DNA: TGTGCCAGCAGTGAAGGGACAGTGTTTAACTATGGCTACACCTTC

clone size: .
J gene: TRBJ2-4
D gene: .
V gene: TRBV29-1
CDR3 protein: CSVEAPGLTNIQYF
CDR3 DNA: TGCAGCGTTGAAGCTCCGGGACTTACAAACATTCAGTACTTC

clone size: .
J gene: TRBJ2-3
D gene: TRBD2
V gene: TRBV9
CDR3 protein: CASSVAGLAGSTDTQYF
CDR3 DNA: TGTGCCAGCAGCGTAGCGGGACTAGCAGGCTCCACAGATACGCAGTATTTT

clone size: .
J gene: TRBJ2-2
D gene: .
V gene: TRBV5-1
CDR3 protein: CASSLASQLTGELFF
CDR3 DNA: TGCGCCAGCAGCTTGGCTTCACAGCTCACCGGGGAGCTGTTTTTT

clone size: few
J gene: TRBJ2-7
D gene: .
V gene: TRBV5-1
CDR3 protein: CASSLEGGHDEQYF
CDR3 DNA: TGCGCCAGCAGCTTGGAAGGGGGTCACGACGAGCAGTACTTC

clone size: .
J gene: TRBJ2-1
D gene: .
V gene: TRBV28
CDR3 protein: CASSPGGAYNEQFF
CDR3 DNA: TGTGCCAGCAGTCCGGGGGGCGCCTACAATGAGCAGTTCTTC

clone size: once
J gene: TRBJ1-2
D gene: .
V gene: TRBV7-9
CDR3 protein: CASSLAVQVKDGYTF
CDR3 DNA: TGTGCCAGCAGCTTAGCAGTACAGGTTAAAGATGGCTACACCTTC

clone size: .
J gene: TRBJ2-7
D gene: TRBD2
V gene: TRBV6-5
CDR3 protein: CASSSGEGVRYEQYF
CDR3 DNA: TGTGCCAGCAGTTCGGGGGAGGGTGTACGGTACGAGCAGTACTTC

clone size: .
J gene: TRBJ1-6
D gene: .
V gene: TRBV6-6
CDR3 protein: CASSYLDRNNSPLHF
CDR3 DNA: TGTGCCAGCAGTTACCTAGACAGGAATAATTCACCCCTCCACTTT

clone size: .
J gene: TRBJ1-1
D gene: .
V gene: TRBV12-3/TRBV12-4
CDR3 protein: CASSFVGGEAFF
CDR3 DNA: TGTGCCAGCAGTTTTGTAGGAGGTGAAGCTTTCTTT

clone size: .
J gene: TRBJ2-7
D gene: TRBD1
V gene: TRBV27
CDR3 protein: CASSPDRDKYEQYF
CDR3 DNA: TGTGCCAGCAGTCCCGACAGGGATAAATACGAGCAGTACTTC

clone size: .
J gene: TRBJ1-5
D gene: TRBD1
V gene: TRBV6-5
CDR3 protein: CASTPTGGGQPQHF
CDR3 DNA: TGTGCCAGCACCCCTACAGGGGGTGGACAGCCCCAGCATTTT

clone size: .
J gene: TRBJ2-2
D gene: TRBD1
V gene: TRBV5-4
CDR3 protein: CASSSDRGPGELFF
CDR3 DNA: TGTGCCAGCAGTTCGGACAGGGGGCCCGGGGAGCTGTTTTTT

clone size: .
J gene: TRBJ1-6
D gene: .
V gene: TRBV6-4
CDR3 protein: CASSERSNSPLHF
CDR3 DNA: TGTGCCAGCAGTGAAAGGAGTAATTCACCCCTCCACTTT

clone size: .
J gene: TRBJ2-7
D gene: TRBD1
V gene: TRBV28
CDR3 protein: CASSPGTGLYEQYF
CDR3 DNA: TGTGCCAGCAGTCCCGGGACAGGGCTCTACGAGCAGTACTTC

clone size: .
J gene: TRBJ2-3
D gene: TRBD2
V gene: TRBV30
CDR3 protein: CAWNLAGGESTQYF
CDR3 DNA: TGTGCCTGGAATCTGGCGGGGGGGGAGAGCACGCAGTATTTT

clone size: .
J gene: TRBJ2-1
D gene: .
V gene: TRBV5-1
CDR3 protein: CASSLYGGEGDEQFF
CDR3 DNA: TGCGCCAGCAGCTTGTATGGCGGGGAGGGGGATGAGCAGTTCTTC

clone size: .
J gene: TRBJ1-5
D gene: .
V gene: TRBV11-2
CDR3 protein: CASSFGSNQPQHF
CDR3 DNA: TGTGCCAGCAGCTTCGGGAGCAATCAGCCCCAGCATTTT

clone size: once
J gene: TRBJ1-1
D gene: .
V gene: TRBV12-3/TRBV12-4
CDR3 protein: CASSPYEGTEAFF
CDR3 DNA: TGTGCCAGCAGTCCCTATGAGGGCACTGAAGCTTTCTTT

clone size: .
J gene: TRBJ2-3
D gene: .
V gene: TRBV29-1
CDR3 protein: CSVWRRLTDTQYF
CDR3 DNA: TGCAGCGTTTGGAGGCGGCTCACAGATACGCAGTATTTT

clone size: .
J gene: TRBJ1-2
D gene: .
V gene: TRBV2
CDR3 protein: CASSGQPMDGYTF
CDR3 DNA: TGTGCCAGCAGTGGACAGCCCATGGACGGCTACACCTTC

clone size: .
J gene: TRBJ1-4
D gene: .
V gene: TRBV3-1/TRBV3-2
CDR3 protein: CASSQERDSFNEKLFF
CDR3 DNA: TGTGCCAGCAGCCAAGAAAGGGACTCCTTTAATGAAAAACTGTTTTTT

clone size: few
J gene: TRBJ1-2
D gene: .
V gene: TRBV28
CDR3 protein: CASSPAGTGGYTF
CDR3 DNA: TGTGCCAGCAGCCCTGCGGGGACCGGAGGCTACACCTTC

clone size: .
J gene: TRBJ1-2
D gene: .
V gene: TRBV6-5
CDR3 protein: CASSTRGFGYGYTF
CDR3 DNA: TGTGCCAGCAGTACGAGAGGGTTCGGCTATGGCTACACCTTC

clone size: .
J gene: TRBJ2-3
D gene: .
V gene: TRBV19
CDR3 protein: CASSSRGGKAGDTQYF
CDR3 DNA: TGTGCCAGTAGTTCAAGGGGGGGAAAAGCCGGAGATACGCAGTATTTT

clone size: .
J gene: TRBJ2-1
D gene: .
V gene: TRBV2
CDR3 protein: CASSEGRVEGNEQFF
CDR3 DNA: TGTGCCAGCAGTGAAGGAAGAGTTGAGGGCAATGAGCAGTTCTTC

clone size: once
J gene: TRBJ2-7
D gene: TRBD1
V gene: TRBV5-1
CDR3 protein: CASRMGQGSYEQYF
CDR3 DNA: TGCGCCAGCAGAATGGGACAGGGCTCCTACGAGCAGTACTTC

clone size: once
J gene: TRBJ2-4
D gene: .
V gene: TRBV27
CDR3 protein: CASSFGDIQYF
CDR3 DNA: TGTGCCAGCAGTTTCGGGGACATTCAGTACTTC

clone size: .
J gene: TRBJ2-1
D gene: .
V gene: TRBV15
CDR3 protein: CATSRGLEGLNEQFF
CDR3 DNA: TGTGCCACCAGCAGAGGTCTGGAGGGACTCAATGAGCAGTTCTTC

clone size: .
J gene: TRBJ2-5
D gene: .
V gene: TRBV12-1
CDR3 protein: CASSPIHGGPPGAKETQYF
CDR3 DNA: TGTGCCAGCAGCCCTATACACGGGGGGCCCCCAGGGGCCAAAGAGACCCAGTACTTC